A single T cell receptor (beta chain) is shown here with its context. MiXCR, applied by TCRdb to the 5' RACE reads, yields one record per CDR3 protein. This table holds approximately 58,000 distinct CDR3 sequences, less than 30% found once. The sorted Tregs were CD4+CD25+CD127-/low cells. The germline gives CDR1 SGHRS, CDR2 YFSETQ. V lost 3 bases to trimming and J lost 4 bases; unmatched junction nucleotides: 8. CDR3 length: 15 amino acids. Sequencing used tumor-infiltrating Tregs sorted from the breast tumor. The TCR was taken from a female donor with breast cancer. The chain carries TRBV5-1 and TRBJ1-1; 8 bases match TRBD1. As DNA, the CDR3 is TGCGCCAGCAGCTCCAACACCGACAGGGGCACTGAAGCTTTCTTT. Protein: CASSSNTDRGTEAFF.